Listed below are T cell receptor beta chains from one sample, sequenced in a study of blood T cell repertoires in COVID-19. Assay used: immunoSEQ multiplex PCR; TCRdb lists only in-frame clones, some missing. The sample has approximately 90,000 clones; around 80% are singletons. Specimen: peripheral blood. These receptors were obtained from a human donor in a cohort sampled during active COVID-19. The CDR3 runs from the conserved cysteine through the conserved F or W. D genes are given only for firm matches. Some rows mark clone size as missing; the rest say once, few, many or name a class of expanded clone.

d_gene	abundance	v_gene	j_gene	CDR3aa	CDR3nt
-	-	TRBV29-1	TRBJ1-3	CSVEVGQTIYF	TGCAGCGTTGAAGTTGGTCAGACCATATATTTT
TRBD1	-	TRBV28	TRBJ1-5	CASSYLTGAIVGNQPQHF	TGTGCCAGCAGTTATTTGACAGGGGCAATTGTCGGCAATCAGCCCCAGCATTTT
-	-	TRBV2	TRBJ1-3	CASSLDPGNTIYF	TGTGCCAGCAGTCTAGACCCTGGAAACACCATATATTTT
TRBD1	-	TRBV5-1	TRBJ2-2	CASRHTPGGRTGELFF	TGCGCCAGCAGACACACCCCAGGGGGCCGGACCGGGGAGCTGTTTTTT
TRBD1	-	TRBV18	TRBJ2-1	CASRTGESVMNEQFF	TGTGCCAGCCGGACAGGGGAAAGTGTGATGAATGAGCAGTTCTTC
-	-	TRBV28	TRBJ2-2	CASSFMGNGGGELFF	TGTGCCAGCAGTTTTATGGGGAACGGGGGCGGGGAGCTGTTTTTT
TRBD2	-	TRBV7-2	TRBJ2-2	CASSTTSDENTGELFF	TGTGCCAGCAGCACCACTAGCGACGAGAACACCGGGGAGCTGTTTTTT
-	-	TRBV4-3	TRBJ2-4	CASSQDWSKNIQYF	TGCGCCAGCAGCCAAGATTGGAGCAAAAACATTCAGTACTTC
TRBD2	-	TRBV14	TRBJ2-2	CASSLRFGGAGELFF	TGTGCCAGCAGCCTGAGGTTCGGGGGGGCCGGGGAGCTGTTTTTT
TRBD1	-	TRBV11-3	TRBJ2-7	CASSQTGGHEQYF	TGTGCCAGCAGCCAGACAGGGGGCCACGAGCAGTACTTC
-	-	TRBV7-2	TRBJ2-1	CASSPVGPATIYNEQFF	TGTGCCAGCAGCCCCGTGGGGCCAGCCACCATATACAATGAGCAGTTCTTC
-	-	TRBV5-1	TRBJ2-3	CASSFGGVTDTQYF	TGCGCCAGCAGCTTCGGGGGAGTGACAGATACGCAGTATTTT
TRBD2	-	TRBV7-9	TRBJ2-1	CASSLETSSAEQFF	TGTGCCAGCAGCTTAGAGACTAGCTCGGCTGAGCAGTTCTTC
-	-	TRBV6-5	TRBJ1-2	CASSSGSSGYTF	TGTGCCAGCAGTTCAGGCTCCTCCGGCTACACCTTC
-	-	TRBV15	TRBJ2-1	CATSRAEGEQFF	TGTGCCACCAGCAGAGCTGAGGGTGAGCAGTTCTTC
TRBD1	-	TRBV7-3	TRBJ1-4	CASSIQGADNLNEKLFF	TGTGCCAGCAGCATACAGGGGGCTGACAACCTAAATGAAAAACTGTTTTTT
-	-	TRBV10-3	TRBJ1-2	CAITQASNSNYGYTF	TGTGCCATCACCCAAGCAAGTAATTCTAACTATGGCTACACCTTC
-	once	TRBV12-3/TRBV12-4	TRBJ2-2	CASSLVNLGELFF	TGTGCCAGCAGTTTAGTTAATTTGGGGGAGCTGTTTTTT
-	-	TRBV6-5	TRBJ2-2	CASSYSSGFGELFF	TGTGCCAGCAGTTACTCGTCAGGGTTCGGGGAGCTGTTTTTT
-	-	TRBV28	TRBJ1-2	CASTTGGVSYTF	TGTGCCAGCACCACGGGGGGGGTGAGCTACACCTTC
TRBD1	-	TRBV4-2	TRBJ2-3	CASSQGGSFTGQDTDTQYF	TGTGCCAGCAGCCAAGGGGGTTCGTTCACGGGACAGGACACAGATACGCAGTATTTT
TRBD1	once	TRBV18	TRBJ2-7	CASSPGTGGYEQYF	TGTGCCAGCTCTCCCGGGACAGGAGGTTACGAGCAGTACTTC
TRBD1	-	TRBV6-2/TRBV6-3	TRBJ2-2	CASSTRQGPRELFF	TGTGCCAGCAGTACGAGACAGGGACCCAGGGAGCTGTTTTTT
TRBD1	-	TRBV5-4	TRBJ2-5	CASSLRQGLETQYF	TGTGCCAGCAGCTTAAGACAGGGTTTGGAGACCCAGTACTTC
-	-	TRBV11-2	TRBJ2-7	CASSSTGGIWEQYF	TGTGCCAGCAGCTCGACTGGGGGCATATGGGAGCAGTACTTC
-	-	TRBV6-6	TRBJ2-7	CASSTGRVAYEQYF	TGTGCCAGCAGTACAGGGAGAGTCGCCTACGAGCAGTACTTC
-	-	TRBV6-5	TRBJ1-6	CASKRDIKNSPLHF	TGTGCCAGCAAACGGGACATTAAGAATTCACCCCTCCACTTT
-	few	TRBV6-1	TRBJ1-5	CASSEETGNQPQHF	TGTGCCAGCAGTGAAGAGACAGGCAATCAGCCCCAGCATTTT
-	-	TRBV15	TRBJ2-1	CATSRESSGNEQFF	TGTGCCACCAGCAGAGAATCCTCAGGGAATGAGCAGTTCTTC
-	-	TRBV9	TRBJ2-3	CASSVGGSVDTQYF	TGTGCCAGCAGCGTAGGGGGTAGCGTAGATACGCAGTATTTT
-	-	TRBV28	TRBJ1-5	CASSLGSGHPSNQPQHF	TGTGCCAGCAGTTTAGGCTCCGGACACCCTAGCAATCAGCCCCAGCATTTT
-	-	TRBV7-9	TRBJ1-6	CASSLVTGARSPLHF	TGTGCCAGCAGCTTAGTCACGGGAGCGCGATCACCCCTCCACTTT
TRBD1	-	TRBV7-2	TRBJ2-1	CASSSNPGQGRNEQFF	TGTGCCAGCAGCTCCAATCCGGGACAGGGGAGGAATGAGCAGTTCTTC
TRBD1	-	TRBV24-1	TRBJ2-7	CATTKGLDRPYSYEQYF	TGTGCCACCACCAAGGGTTTGGACAGGCCTTACTCCTACGAGCAGTACTTC
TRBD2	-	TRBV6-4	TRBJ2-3	CASSDSSTSGSTDTQYF	TGTGCCAGCAGTGACTCTTCGACTAGCGGGAGCACAGATACGCAGTATTTT
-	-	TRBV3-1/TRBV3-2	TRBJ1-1	CASSRGNTEAFF	TGTGCCAGCAGCCGCGGGAACACTGAAGCTTTCTTT
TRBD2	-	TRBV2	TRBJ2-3	CASTLSGRLADTQYF	TGTGCCAGCACTCTAAGCGGGAGGTTGGCAGATACGCAGTATTTT
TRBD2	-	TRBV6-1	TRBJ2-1	CASSGHSGTTYNEQFF	TGTGCCAGCAGTGGACATAGCGGGACGACCTACAATGAGCAGTTCTTC
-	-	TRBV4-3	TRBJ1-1	CASSQTDREAFF	TGCGCCAGCAGCCAAACAGACCGAGAAGCTTTCTTT
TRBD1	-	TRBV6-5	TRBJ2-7	CASSYSSTGRSYEQYF	TGTGCCAGCAGTTACTCCTCGACAGGGAGATCCTACGAGCAGTACTTC
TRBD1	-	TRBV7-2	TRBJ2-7	CASSWTGGQYYEQYF	TGTGCCAGCAGCTGGACAGGGGGCCAATACTACGAGCAGTACTTC
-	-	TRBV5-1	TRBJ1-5	CASREDRTPNQPQHF	TGCGCCAGCAGAGAAGACAGGACCCCAAATCAGCCCCAGCATTTT
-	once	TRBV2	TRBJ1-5	CASSLGASNQPQHF	TGTGCCAGCAGTCTTGGGGCGAGCAATCAGCCCCAGCATTTT
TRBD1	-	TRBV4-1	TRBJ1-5	CASSYGQGVSNQPQHF	TGCGCCAGCAGCTATGGACAGGGAGTCAGCAATCAGCCCCAGCATTTT
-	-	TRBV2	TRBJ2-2	CASSEAVRSGELFF	TGTGCCAGCAGTGAAGCCGTCCGGAGCGGGGAGCTGTTTTTT
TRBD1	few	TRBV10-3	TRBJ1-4	CAISPQGDNEKLFF	TGTGCCATCAGTCCACAGGGGGATAATGAAAAACTGTTTTTT
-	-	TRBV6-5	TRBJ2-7	CASTQGSSEQYF	TGTGCCAGCACCCAGGGGTCTAGCGAGCAGTACTTC